Below are 9 T cell receptor beta chains sequenced from a single sample in a study of response to subunit inactivated influenza vaccine. TCRdb re-called the RT-PCR reads with MiXCR, one entry per CDR3 protein. The sample carries about 170,000 distinct CDR3 sequences, more than 10% recorded once. This same sample was also part of a study on T cells expressing NK-cell markers. This second report adds: It was by 5'RACE template switching with UMIs that TCR beta cDNA was made.

Here the sequenced sample was CD8+ T cells sorted from PBMCs, taken 11 to 12 days after vaccination. All receptors derive from a man aged 50 or older who received an inactivated influenza vaccine.

This clonotype was seen a few times. The chain employs TRBV29-1 and TRBJ2-1; 8 bases agree with TRBD1. CDR1 SQVTM and CDR2 ANQGSEA come from the germline V gene. The CDR3 runs to 12 residues. V gave up 6 bases and J gave up 10 bases; unmatched junction bases: 8. CDR3 region: CSVIDRGGEQFF. CDR3 DNA: TGCAGCGTAATCGACAGGGGAGGCGAGCAGTTCTTC.

J is TRBJ2-2 and V is TRBV6-2 or TRBV6-3; no definite D call. This CDR3 is 12 amino acids long. Germline lookup yields CDR1 MNHEY and CDR2 SVGEGT. The V end lost 3 bases, the J end lost 9 bases, and 8 bases lay between the germline ends. In nucleotides, the CDR3 is TGTGCCAGCAGTTATCCCCCCCGGGAGCTGTTTTTT. Protein product: CASSYPPRELFF.

This clonotype was seen a few times. J is TRBJ2-5 and V is TRBV7-2; 13 bases are a match to TRBD2. Looked up from germline, CDR1 is SGHTA and CDR2 is FQGNSA. With 4 bases clipped from V and 3 bases from J, the junction kept 8 bases outside the gene matches. The CDR3 extends over 17 amino acids. The CDR3 is CASSSWTSGRRKETQYF. The CDR3 DNA reads as TGTGCCAGCAGCTCATGGACTAGCGGGAGAAGAAAAGAGACCCAGTACTTC. The full variable domain, its missing parts supplied by reference TRBV7-2 and TRBJ2-5, is GAGVSQSPSNKVTEKGKDVELRCDPISGHTALYWYRQSLGQGLEFLIYFQGNSAPDKSGLPSDRFSAERTGGSVSTLTIQRTQQEDSAVYLCASSSWTSGRRKETQYFGPGTRLLVL.

The chain joins TRBV27 to TRBJ2-3; 8 positions match TRBD2. Losses at the gene ends were 6 bases for V and 5 bases for J; bases not matched to a gene: 7. The CDR3 runs to 14 residues. Germline CDR1 reads MNHEY; CDR2 reads SMNVEV (reference sequence). In nucleotides, the CDR3 is TGTGCCAGCAGCCCTGGGACTAGGGGAGATACGCAGTATTTT. As protein: CASSPGTRGDTQYF.

This clonotype was recorded at least ten times. The V and J genes are TRBV7-9 and TRBJ2-3, with a weak D call TRBD2 (6 bases). V was trimmed by 1 base and J by 6 bases, leaving 11 bases between them. Germline V gives CDR1 SEHNR, CDR2 FQNEAQ (reference sequence). The CDR3 is 14 amino acids. CDR3 nucleotide sequence: TGTGCCAGCAGCTTAGATTGGCTAGCGGATACGCAGTATTTT. Translation gives CASSLDWLADTQYF.

This clonotype was observed at least ten times. CDR3 sequence: CASSQPPPRGGKLFF. CDR3 nucleotide sequence: TGCGCCAGCAGCCAGCCTCCCCCCCGCGGCGGAAAACTGTTTTTT. This rearrangement joins TRBV4-1 to TRBJ1-4; D uncertain. The germline V gene has CDR1 MGHRA and CDR2 YSYEKL. Trimming shortened V by 3 bases and J by 10 bases, and 18 bases separated the two germline ends. The CDR3 is 15 residues long.

This clonotype was seen a handful of times. The chain links TRBV28 to TRBJ2-7; TRBD2 matches at 8 bases. Trimming cost V 5 bases and J 5 bases; bases outside gene matches: 14. Germline V lookup: CDR1 MDHEN, CDR2 SYDVKM. The CDR3 runs to 16 residues. The CDR3 coding sequence is TGTGCCAGCAGTCCCATTTCGAGTAGCGGGACCGACGAGCAGTACTTC. It encodes CASSPISSSGTDEQYF. The full variable domain, completed using reference TRBV28 and TRBJ2-7, is DVKVTQSSRYLVKRTGEKVFLECVQDMDHENMFWYRQDPGLGLRLIYFSYDVKMKEKGDIPEGYSVSREKKERFSLILESASTNQTSMYLCASSPISSSGTDEQYFGPGTRLTVT.

In its sample, this clonotype was seen a few times. V and J are TRBV2 and TRBJ2-7, with D unclear. Trimming stripped 8 bases from V and 0 bases from J, with 17 bases between. CDR3 length equals 15 residues. Germline V lookup: CDR1 SNHLY, CDR2 FYNNEI. The CDR3 bases are TGTGCCAGCGTCCCCCCGGGCACTTACTCCTACGAGCAGTACTTC. As protein: CASVPPGTYSYEQYF.

This chain uses TRBV12-3 or TRBV12-4 with TRBJ1-5; D possibly corresponds to TRBD1 (5 bases). The CDR3 runs 13 residues. Trimming took 6 bases from V and 5 from J, leaving 11 bases between them. The CDR3 here is CASSPGLYQPQHF. DNA for the CDR3: TGTGCCAGCAGCCCGGGGCTATATCAGCCCCAGCATTTT.